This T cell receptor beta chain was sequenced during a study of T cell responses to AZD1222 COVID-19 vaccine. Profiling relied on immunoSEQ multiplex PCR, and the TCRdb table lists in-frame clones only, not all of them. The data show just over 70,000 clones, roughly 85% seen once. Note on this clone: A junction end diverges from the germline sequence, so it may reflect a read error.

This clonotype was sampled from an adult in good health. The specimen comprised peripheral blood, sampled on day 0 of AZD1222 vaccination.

The CDR3 nucleotides read TGTGCCAGCAGCCTAGCGGGACAGGGGAAAAACTATGGCTACACCTTC. Its protein product is CASSLAGQGKNYGYTF. This chain links TRBV7-9 with TRBJ1-2; 10 bases map to TRBD1. Germline loops: CDR1 SEHNR, CDR2 FQNEAQ (reference sequence). The CDR3 sequence is 16 residues long.